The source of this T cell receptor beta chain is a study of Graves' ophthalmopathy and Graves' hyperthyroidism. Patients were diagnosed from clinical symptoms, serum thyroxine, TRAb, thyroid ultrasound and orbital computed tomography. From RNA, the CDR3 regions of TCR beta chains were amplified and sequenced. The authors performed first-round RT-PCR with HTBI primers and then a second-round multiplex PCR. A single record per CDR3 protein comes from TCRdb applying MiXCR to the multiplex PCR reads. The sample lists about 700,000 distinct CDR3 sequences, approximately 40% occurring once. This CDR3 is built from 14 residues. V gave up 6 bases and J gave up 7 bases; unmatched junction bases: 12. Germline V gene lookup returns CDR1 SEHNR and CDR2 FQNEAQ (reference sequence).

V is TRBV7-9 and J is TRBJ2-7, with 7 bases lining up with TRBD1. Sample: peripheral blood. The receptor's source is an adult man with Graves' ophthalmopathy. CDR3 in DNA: TGTGCCAGCAGTGCGGACAGGCTGTCTCGGGAGCAGTACTTC. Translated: CASSADRLSREQYF.